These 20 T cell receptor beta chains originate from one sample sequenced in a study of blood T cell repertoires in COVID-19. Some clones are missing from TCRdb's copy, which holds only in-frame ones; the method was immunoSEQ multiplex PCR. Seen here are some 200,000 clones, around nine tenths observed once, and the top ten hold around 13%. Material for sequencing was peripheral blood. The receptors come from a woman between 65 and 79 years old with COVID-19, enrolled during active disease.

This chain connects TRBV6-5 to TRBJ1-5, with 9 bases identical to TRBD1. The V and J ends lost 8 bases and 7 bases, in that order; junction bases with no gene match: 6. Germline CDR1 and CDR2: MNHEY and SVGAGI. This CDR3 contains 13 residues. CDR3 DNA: TGTGCCAGCCTTACAGGGGGCGGCCAGCCCCAGCATTTT. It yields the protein CASLTGGGQPQHF.

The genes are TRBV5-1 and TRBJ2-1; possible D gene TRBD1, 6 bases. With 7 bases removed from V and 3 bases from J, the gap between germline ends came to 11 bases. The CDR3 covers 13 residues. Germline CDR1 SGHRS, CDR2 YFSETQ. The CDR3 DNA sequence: TGCGCCAGCTTGGGGGACAACTACAATGAGCAGTTCTTC. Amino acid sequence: CASLGDNYNEQFF.

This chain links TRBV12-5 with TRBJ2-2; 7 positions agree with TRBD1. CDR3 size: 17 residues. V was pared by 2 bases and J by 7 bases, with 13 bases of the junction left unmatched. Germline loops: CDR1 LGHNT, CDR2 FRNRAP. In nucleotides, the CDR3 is TGTGCTAGTGGTTTGCCCTATGCAGGGGGAATTAGCGGGGAGCTGTTTTTT. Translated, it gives CASGLPYAGGISGELFF.

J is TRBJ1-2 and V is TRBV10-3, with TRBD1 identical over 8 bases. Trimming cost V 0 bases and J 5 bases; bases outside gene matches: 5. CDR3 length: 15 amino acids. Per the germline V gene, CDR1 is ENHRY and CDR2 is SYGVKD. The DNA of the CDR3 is TGTGCCATCAGTGAGTCGGGACAGGTTATTTATGGCTACACCTTC. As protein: CAISESGQVIYGYTF.

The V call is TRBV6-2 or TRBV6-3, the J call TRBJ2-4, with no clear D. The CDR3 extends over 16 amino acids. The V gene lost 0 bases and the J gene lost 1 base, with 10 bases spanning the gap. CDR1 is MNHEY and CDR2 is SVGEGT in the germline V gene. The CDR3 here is CASSYSRPGAKNIQYF. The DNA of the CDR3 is TGTGCCAGCAGTTACTCTCGGCCCGGGGCCAAAAACATTCAGTACTTC.

The CDR3 DNA reads TGTGCCTGGAGTGTACCGGGACAGGGAACAGATACGCAGTATTTT. Its translation is CAWSVPGQGTDTQYF. This chain links TRBV30 with TRBJ2-3; 9 bases map to TRBD1. V trimming: 0 bases; J trimming: 3 bases; junction bases outside the gene matches: 4. CDR3 length: 15 residues. The germline CDR1 and CDR2 sequences are GTSNPN and SVGIG (reference sequence).

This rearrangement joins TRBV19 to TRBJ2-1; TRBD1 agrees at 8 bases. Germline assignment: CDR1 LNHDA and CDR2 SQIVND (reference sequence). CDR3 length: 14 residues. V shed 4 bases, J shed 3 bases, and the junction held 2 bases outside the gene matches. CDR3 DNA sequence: TGTGCCAGTAGTAGCGGACAGGGCTACAATGAGCAGTTCTTC. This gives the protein CASSSGQGYNEQFF.

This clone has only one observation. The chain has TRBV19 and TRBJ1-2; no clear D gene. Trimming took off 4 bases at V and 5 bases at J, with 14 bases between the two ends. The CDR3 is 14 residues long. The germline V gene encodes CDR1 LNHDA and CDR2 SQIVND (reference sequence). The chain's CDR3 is CASSRGGAGYGYTF. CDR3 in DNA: TGTGCCAGTAGTAGGGGTGGAGCGGGGTATGGCTACACCTTC.

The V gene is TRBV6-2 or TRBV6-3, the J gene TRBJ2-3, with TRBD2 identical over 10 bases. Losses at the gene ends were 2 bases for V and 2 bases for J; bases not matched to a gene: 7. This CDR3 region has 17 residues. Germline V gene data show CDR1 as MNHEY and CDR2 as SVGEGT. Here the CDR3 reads CASSYGTSGTYTDTQYF. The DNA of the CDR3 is TGTGCCAGCAGTTACGGTACTAGCGGGACGTACACAGATACGCAGTATTTT.

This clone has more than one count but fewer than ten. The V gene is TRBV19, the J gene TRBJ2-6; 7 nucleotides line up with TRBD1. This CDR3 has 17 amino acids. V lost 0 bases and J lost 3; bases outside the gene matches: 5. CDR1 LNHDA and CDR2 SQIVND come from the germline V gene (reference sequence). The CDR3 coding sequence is TGTGCCAGTAGTATAGATCTTAGGGGGCTTGGGGCCAACGTCCTGACTTTC. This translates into CASSIDLRGLGANVLTF.

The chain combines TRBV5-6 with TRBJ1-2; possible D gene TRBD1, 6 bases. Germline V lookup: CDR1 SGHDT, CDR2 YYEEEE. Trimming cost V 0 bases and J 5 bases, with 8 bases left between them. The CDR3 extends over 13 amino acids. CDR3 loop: CASSLVQGYGYTF. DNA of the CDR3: TGTGCCAGCAGCTTGGTACAGGGATATGGCTACACCTTC.

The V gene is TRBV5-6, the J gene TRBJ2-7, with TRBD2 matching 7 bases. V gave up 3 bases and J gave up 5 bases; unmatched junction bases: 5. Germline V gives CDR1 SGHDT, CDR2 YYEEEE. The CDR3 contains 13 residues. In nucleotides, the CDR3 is TGTGCCAGCAGCTCCATTGGGGGGGACGAGCAGTACTTC. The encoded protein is CASSSIGGDEQYF. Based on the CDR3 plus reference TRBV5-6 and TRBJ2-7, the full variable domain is DAGVTQSPTHLIKTRGQQVTLRCSPKSGHDTVSWYQQALGQGPQFIFQYYEEEERQRGNFPDRFSGHQFPNYSSELNVNALLLGDSALYLCASSSIGGDEQYFGPGTRLTVT.

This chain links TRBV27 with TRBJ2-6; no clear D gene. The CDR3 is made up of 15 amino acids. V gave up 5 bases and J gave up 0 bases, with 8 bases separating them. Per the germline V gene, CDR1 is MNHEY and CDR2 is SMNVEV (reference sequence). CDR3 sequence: CASSHESSGANVLTF. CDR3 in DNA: TGTGCCAGCAGTCACGAGAGCTCTGGGGCCAACGTCCTGACTTTC.

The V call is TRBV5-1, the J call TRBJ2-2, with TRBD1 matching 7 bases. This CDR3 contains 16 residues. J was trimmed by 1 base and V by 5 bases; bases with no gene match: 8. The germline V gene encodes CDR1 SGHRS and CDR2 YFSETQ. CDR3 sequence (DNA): TGCGCCAGCAGAGCAGGGGGACGACTGAACACCGGGGAGCTGTTTTTT. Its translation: CASRAGGRLNTGELFF. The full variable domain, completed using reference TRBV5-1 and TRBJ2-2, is KAGVTQTPRYLIKTRGQQVTLSCSPISGHRSVSWYQQTPGQGLQFLFEYFSETQRNKGNFPGRFSGRQFSNSRSEMNVSTLELGDSALYLCASRAGGRLNTGELFFGEGSRLTVL.

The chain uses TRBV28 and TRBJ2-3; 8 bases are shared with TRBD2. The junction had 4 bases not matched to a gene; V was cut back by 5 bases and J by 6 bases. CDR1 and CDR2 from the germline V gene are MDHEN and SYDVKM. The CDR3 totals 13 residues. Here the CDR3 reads CASSTGRGDTQYF. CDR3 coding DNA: TGTGCCAGCAGTACCGGGAGGGGTGATACGCAGTATTTT. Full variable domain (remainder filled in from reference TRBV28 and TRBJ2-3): DVKVTQSSRYLVKRTGEKVFLECVQDMDHENMFWYRQDPGLGLRLIYFSYDVKMKEKGDIPEGYSVSREKKERFSLILESASTNQTSMYLCASSTGRGDTQYFGPGTRLTVL.

The CDR3 protein is CASSSSGGTTDTQYF. The CDR3 DNA reads TGTGCCAGCAGCTCATCAGGGGGGACCACAGATACGCAGTATTTT. The chain joins TRBV11-1 to TRBJ2-3, with D possibly TRBD1 on 7 matching bases. V lost 4 bases and J 2 bases, leaving 13 bases between the germline ends. Germline CDR1 is SGHAT and CDR2 is FQDESV (reference sequence). The CDR3 extends over 15 amino acids. The full variable domain, its missing parts supplied by reference TRBV11-1 and TRBJ2-3, is EAEVAQSPRYKITEKSQAVAFWCDPISGHATLYWYRQILGQGPELLVQFQDESVVDDSQLPKDRFSAERLKGVDSTLKIQPAELGDSAMYLCASSSSGGTTDTQYFGPGTRLTVL.

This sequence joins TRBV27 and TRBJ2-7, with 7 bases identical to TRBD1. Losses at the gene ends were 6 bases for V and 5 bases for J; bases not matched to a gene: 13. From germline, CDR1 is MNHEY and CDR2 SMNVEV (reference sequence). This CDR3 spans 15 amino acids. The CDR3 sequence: CASRSAGTVDDEQYF. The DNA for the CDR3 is TGTGCCAGCAGATCAGCCGGGACAGTGGACGACGAGCAGTACTTC.

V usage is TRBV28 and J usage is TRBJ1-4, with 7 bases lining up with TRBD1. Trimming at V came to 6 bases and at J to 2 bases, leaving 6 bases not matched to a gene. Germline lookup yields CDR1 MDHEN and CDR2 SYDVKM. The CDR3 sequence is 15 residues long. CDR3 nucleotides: TGTGCCAGCAGCAAATACAGGGGTACTAATGAAAAACTGTTTTTT. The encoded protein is CASSKYRGTNEKLFF.

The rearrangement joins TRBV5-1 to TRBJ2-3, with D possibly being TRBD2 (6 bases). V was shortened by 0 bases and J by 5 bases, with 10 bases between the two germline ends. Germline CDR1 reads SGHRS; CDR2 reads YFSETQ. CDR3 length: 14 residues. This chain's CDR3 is CASSLDPAGDTQYF. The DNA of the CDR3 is TGCGCCAGCAGCTTGGACCCAGCGGGAGATACGCAGTATTTT.

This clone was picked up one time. DNA for the CDR3: TGCGCCAGCAGCTTAGATAGTACTAGCACAGATACGCAGTATTTT. This sequence encodes CASSLDSTSTDTQYF. The chain recombines TRBV5-1 with TRBJ2-3; D is uncertain. The V end lost 2 bases, the J end lost 0 bases, and 10 bases lay between the germline ends. This CDR3 is built from 15 residues. The germline CDR1 and CDR2 sequences are SGHRS and YFSETQ. The variable domain in full, with the rest retrieved from reference TRBV5-1 and TRBJ2-3, is KAGVTQTPRYLIKTRGQQVTLSCSPISGHRSVSWYQQTPGQGLQFLFEYFSETQRNKGNFPGRFSGRQFSNSRSEMNVSTLELGDSALYLCASSLDSTSTDTQYFGPGTRLTVL.